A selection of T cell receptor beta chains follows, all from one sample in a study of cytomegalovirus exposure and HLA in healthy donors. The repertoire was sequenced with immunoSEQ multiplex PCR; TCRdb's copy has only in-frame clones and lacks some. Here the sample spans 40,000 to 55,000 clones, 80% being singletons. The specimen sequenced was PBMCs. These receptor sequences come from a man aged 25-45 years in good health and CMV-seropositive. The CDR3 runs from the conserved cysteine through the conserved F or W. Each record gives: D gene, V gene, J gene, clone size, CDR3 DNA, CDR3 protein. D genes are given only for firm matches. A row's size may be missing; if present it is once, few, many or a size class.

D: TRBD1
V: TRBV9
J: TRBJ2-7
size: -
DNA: TGTGCCAGCAGCGTAGGACAGGGGACTTCCTACGAGCAGTACTTC
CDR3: CASSVGQGTSYEQYF

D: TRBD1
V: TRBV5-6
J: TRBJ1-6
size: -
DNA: TGTGCCAGTAGCTTGACAGGGGGAAGCGAGAATTCACCCCTCCACTTT
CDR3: CASSLTGGSENSPLHF

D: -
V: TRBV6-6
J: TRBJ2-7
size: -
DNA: TGTGCCAGCAGTTACTCGGGCCCCACGGCCTACGAGCAGTACTTC
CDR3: CASSYSGPTAYEQYF

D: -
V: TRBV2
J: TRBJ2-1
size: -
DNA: TGTGCCAGCAGTGAAAGGCCCGGGTACGGTGAGCAGTTCTTC
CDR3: CASSERPGYGEQFF

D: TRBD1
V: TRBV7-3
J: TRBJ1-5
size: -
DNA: TGTGCCAGCTTCGACAGGGACGCAGGTCAGCCCCAGCATTTT
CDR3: CASFDRDAGQPQHF

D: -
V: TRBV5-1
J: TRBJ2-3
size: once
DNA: TGCGCCAGCAGCTTCAATGCCGGGTCCCACACAGATACGCAGTATTTT
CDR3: CASSFNAGSHTDTQYF

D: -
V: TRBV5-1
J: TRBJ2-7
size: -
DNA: TGCGCCAGCAGCTTGTCCACCTACGAGCAGTACTTC
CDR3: CASSLSTYEQYF

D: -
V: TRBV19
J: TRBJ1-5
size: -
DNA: TGTGCCAGTCTGGAGAGTCTCAATCAGCCCCAGCATTTT
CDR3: CASLESLNQPQHF

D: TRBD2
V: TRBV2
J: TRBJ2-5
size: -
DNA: TGTGCCAGCCGGCGTCGGGGGGACCTCCAAGAGACCCAGTACTTC
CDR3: CASRRRGDLQETQYF

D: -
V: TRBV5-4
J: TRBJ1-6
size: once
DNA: TGTGCCAGCAGGGTGGCGGCGATTAATTCACCCCTCCACTTT
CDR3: CASRVAAINSPLHF

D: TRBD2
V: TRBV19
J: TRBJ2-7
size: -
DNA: TGTGCCAGTAGTATTAGAACTAGCGGGGGCTACGAGCAGTACTTC
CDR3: CASSIRTSGGYEQYF

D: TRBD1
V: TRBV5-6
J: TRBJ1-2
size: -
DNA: TGTGCCAGCAGGCCGTATTTTGACAGGGGGCTTGGTGGCTACACCTTC
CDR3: CASRPYFDRGLGGYTF

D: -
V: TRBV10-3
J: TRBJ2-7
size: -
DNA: TGTGCCATCAGTGAGTCAGAGGCCGAGCAGTACTTC
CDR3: CAISESEAEQYF

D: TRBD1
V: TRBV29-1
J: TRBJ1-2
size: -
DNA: TGCAGCGTCGACAGGGACCGGGACTATGGCTACACCTTC
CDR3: CSVDRDRDYGYTF

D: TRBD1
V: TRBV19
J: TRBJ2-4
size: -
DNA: TGTGCCAGTAGTCCGGGACAGCAGTACTTC
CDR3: CASSPGQQYF

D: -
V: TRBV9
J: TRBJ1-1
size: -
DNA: TGTGCCAGCAGCCAGAACGTGGGGCTAGGTGAAGCTTTCTTT
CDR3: CASSQNVGLGEAFF

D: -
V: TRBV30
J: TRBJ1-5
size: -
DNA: TGTGCCTGGAGTTCCCGGCTGCTATCGTCTGGGGGGGATCAGCCCCAGCATTTT
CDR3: CAWSSRLLSSGGDQPQHF

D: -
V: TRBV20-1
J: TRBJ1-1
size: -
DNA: TGCAGTGCTAGACCCTGGAGTGAAGCTTTCTTT
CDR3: CSARPWSEAFF

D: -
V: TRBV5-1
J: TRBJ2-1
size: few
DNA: TGCGCCAGCAGATCCCTGACTGACAATGAGCAGTTCTTC
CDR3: CASRSLTDNEQFF

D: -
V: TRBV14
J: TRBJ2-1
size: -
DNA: TGTGCCAGCAGCCAAGATGGTGACAGCACCTACAATGAGCAGTTCTTC
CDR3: CASSQDGDSTYNEQFF

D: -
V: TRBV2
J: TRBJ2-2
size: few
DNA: TGTGCCAGCAGTGCGCGATCCAACACCGGGGAGCTGTTTTTT
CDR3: CASSARSNTGELFF

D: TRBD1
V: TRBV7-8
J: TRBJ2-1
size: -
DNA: TGTGCCAGCAGCCCCCGGGACAGGCCCTACAATGAGCAGTTCTTC
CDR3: CASSPRDRPYNEQFF